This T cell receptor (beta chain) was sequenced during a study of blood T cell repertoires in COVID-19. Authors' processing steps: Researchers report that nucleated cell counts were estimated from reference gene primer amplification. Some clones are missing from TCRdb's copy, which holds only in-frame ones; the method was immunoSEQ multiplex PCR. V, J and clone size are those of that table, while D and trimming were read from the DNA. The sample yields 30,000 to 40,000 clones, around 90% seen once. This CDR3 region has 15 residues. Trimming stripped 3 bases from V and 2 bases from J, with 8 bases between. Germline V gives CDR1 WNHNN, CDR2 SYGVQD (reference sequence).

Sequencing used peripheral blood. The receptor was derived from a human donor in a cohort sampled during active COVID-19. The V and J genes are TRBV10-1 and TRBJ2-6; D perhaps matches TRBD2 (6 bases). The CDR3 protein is CASSDGGTGANVLTF. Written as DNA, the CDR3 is TGCGCCAGCAGTGACGGGGGTACTGGGGCCAACGTCCTGACTTTC.